This TCR beta chain was captured by sequencing in a study of CD8 T cells in ankylosing spondylitis. Study-wide points: The study identified a TCR beta motif of seven or eight highly homologous variants that appeared characteristic of ankylosing spondylitis blood. Clones linked to disease, bearing a CD8+ phenotype, were relatively rare in peripheral blood. In synovial fluid and blood from reactive arthritis, some motif variants were previously reported. Reportedly, disease-linked clones are significantly enriched in ankylosing spondylitis patients' matched synovial fluid.

A quantitative 5'-RACE method, one with molecular barcodes, was used to make TCR beta libraries. TCRdb analysed the 5' RACE reads with MiXCR anew, one entry per CDR3 protein. The sample shows about 480,000 distinct CDR3 sequences, over 15% of them seen only once. Between the trimmed V and J ends, which lost 7 bases and 1 base, there was a span of 13 bases. Germline V gene lookup returns CDR1 DFQATT and CDR2 SNEGSKA (reference sequence). The CDR3 sequence is 13 residues long. In the case of this clonotype: What it binds is not known.

Sample: blood, either unsorted or a sorted T cell fraction (not recorded which). This chain links TRBV20-1 with TRBJ2-5, with D perhaps assigned TRBD1 or TRBD2 (6 bases each). This clonotype was sampled from a male donor with ankylosing spondylitis. DNA of the CDR3: TGCAGTGGGGGGTGGGGGGCCCAAGAGACCCAGTACTTC. Translating it yields CSGGWGAQETQYF.